The 2 T cell receptor beta chains in this list originate from one sample, sequenced in a study of T cells after yellow fever vaccination. TCRdb ran MiXCR on the 5' RACE reads and lists one entry per CDR3 protein. The top ten hold 2.2% of the sample, which has about 69,000 distinct CDR3 sequences, 5% to 6.5% seen once. The specimen comprised CD4+ T cells sorted from PBMCs, sampled around 15 days after the first yellow fever vaccination. These receptors were obtained from a man between 18 and 35 years old who received the YFV17D yellow fever vaccine.

At least ten counts were recorded for this clonotype. The genes are TRBV24-1 and TRBJ2-3; 7 bases line up with TRBD1. Germline V CDR1 and CDR2: KGHDR, SFDVKD. The CDR3 runs to 16 residues. The trim removed 7 bases at V and 0 bases at J, leaving 9 bases unmatched. The CDR3 loop reads CATSPPRDSSTDTQYF. CDR3 nucleotide sequence: TGTGCCACCAGCCCCCCCAGGGACAGCAGCACAGATACGCAGTATTTT.

This clonotype was counted at least ten times. This rearrangement joins TRBV20-1 to TRBJ2-3, with TRBD2 identical over 11 bases. Trimming removed 6 bases from V and 4 bases from J; junction bases left unmatched: 9. CDR1 and CDR2 (germline): DFQATT, SNEGSKA (reference sequence). This CDR3 is built from 15 residues. As DNA, the CDR3 is TGCAGTGCGGTATTAGCGGGGGGGCCGGCAGATACGCAGTATTTT. It codes for CSAVLAGGPADTQYF.